The rows below give T cell receptor beta chains drawn from one sample of a study of graft-versus-host responses after intestinal transplantation. Profiling relied on immunoSEQ multiplex PCR, and the TCRdb table lists in-frame clones only, not all of them. The data contain roughly 29,000 clones, approximately 93% of them singletons. Specimen: PBMCs, collected just over 65 days after intestinal transplant. The receptors shown here come from a human patient who received an intestinal transplant, so some T cells may come from the graft donor. CDR3s include the opening cysteine and the closing phenylalanine or tryptophan. Fields, in order: J gene, V gene, D gene, clone size, CDR3 DNA, CDR3 protein. A D gene is named only where the DNA matches it firmly. Size values are once, few and many counts, or a class for expanded clones, and some rows have none.

J gene: TRBJ2-4
V gene: TRBV27
D gene: NA
clone size: NA
CDR3 DNA: TGTGCCAGCAGTCCCACCCCGAGACGAGCCAAAAACATTCAGTACTTC
CDR3 protein: CASSPTPRRAKNIQYF

J gene: TRBJ1-2
V gene: TRBV11-2
D gene: NA
clone size: NA
CDR3 DNA: TGTGCCAGCAGCTTTGGACTGCTCGATAAGCTCGGGAACTATGGCTACACCTTC
CDR3 protein: CASSFGLLDKLGNYGYTF

J gene: TRBJ1-2
V gene: TRBV5-1
D gene: TRBD1
clone size: NA
CDR3 DNA: TGCGCCAGCACCCCGGGACAGGGGGCGTATGGCTATGGCTACACCTTC
CDR3 protein: CASTPGQGAYGYGYTF

J gene: TRBJ1-4
V gene: TRBV5-1
D gene: NA
clone size: once
CDR3 DNA: TGCGCCAGCAGCTTGGTCGTAGGAACTAATACAGCAACTAATGAAAAACTGTTTTTT
CDR3 protein: CASSLVVGTNTATNEKLFF

J gene: TRBJ1-2
V gene: TRBV2
D gene: NA
clone size: NA
CDR3 DNA: TGTGCCAGCAGGGGGGAGTGGGACCCAGTCGTTTTGAGTGGCTACACCTTC
CDR3 protein: CASRGEWDPVVLSGYTF

J gene: TRBJ1-6
V gene: TRBV13
D gene: NA
clone size: NA
CDR3 DNA: TGTGCCAGCAGCATGCTTCGACAGGATCTCGATTCACCCCTCCACTTT
CDR3 protein: CASSMLRQDLDSPLHF

J gene: TRBJ2-7
V gene: TRBV7-9
D gene: TRBD1
clone size: NA
CDR3 DNA: TGTGCCAGCAGCTCCCGGGACAGTATTTCCTACGAGCAGTACTTC
CDR3 protein: CASSSRDSISYEQYF

J gene: TRBJ2-3
V gene: TRBV9
D gene: NA
clone size: once
CDR3 DNA: TGTGCCAGCAGCGCGACGAGCATGCAGTATTTT
CDR3 protein: CASSATSMQYF

J gene: TRBJ2-1
V gene: TRBV4-1
D gene: TRBD2
clone size: NA
CDR3 DNA: TGCGCCAGCAGCCCCCGGGACTACTTTTACAATGAGCAGTTCTTC
CDR3 protein: CASSPRDYFYNEQFF

J gene: TRBJ2-7
V gene: TRBV19
D gene: TRBD2
clone size: NA
CDR3 DNA: TGTGCCAGTAGTATCCCCCCGGGGGGGGCCTACGAGCAGTACTTC
CDR3 protein: CASSIPPGGAYEQYF

J gene: TRBJ1-5
V gene: TRBV19
D gene: TRBD1
clone size: NA
CDR3 DNA: TGTGCCAGTAATGGAGGGGGCTACGATAGCAATCAGCCCCAGCATTTT
CDR3 protein: CASNGGGYDSNQPQHF

J gene: TRBJ1-1
V gene: TRBV5-5
D gene: NA
clone size: NA
CDR3 DNA: TGTGCCAGCAGCTTAAAATGGTGGGCCACTGAAGCTTTCTTT
CDR3 protein: CASSLKWWATEAFF

J gene: TRBJ2-7
V gene: TRBV6-6
D gene: TRBD1
clone size: NA
CDR3 DNA: TGTGCCAGCAGTTACGGCCAGGGGGCCTCCTACGAGCAGTACTTC
CDR3 protein: CASSYGQGASYEQYF

J gene: TRBJ1-2
V gene: TRBV28
D gene: NA
clone size: NA
CDR3 DNA: TGTGCCAGCAGTTCGGGTGGGGGAGATGGCTACACCTTC
CDR3 protein: CASSSGGGDGYTF

J gene: TRBJ2-7
V gene: TRBV5-6
D gene: NA
clone size: NA
CDR3 DNA: TGTGCCAGCAGTCCGGGGTCTAACGAGCAGTACTTC
CDR3 protein: CASSPGSNEQYF

J gene: TRBJ1-2
V gene: TRBV19
D gene: NA
clone size: NA
CDR3 DNA: TGTGCCAGTAGTCGCCCCAGTGACAGCGCCGACTACTATGGCTACACCTTC
CDR3 protein: CASSRPSDSADYYGYTF

J gene: TRBJ2-7
V gene: TRBV5-4
D gene: TRBD1
clone size: once
CDR3 DNA: TGTGCCAGCAGCCCTAGACAGGGGGCTCTCCACTACGAGCAGTACTTC
CDR3 protein: CASSPRQGALHYEQYF

J gene: TRBJ2-1
V gene: TRBV4-1
D gene: NA
clone size: NA
CDR3 DNA: TGCGCCAGCAGCCAAGGGGAGGGGGAAGGGGACACTGAGCAGTTCTTC
CDR3 protein: CASSQGEGEGDTEQFF

J gene: TRBJ2-5
V gene: TRBV7-2
D gene: TRBD1
clone size: NA
CDR3 DNA: TGTGCCAGCAGCTTATATCGAGGCCTCGGCAGGGGGCAAGAGACCCAGTACTTC
CDR3 protein: CASSLYRGLGRGQETQYF

J gene: TRBJ1-1
V gene: TRBV7-8
D gene: NA
clone size: NA
CDR3 DNA: TGTGCCAGCAGCTCGAGGTGGACTGAAGCTTTCTTT
CDR3 protein: CASSSRWTEAFF

J gene: TRBJ1-2
V gene: TRBV10-3
D gene: NA
clone size: NA
CDR3 DNA: TGTGCCATCAGTGAGTCGCCCGGGGGGCTATATGGCTACACCTTC
CDR3 protein: CAISESPGGLYGYTF

J gene: TRBJ2-7
V gene: TRBV4-1
D gene: NA
clone size: NA
CDR3 DNA: TGCGCCAGCAGCCAAAATCGGGACCAATCAGGCGAGCAGTACTTC
CDR3 protein: CASSQNRDQSGEQYF

J gene: TRBJ2-2
V gene: TRBV7-2
D gene: NA
clone size: NA
CDR3 DNA: TGTGCCAGCAGCCCCCGCGGGGGCTTGAACACCGGGGAGCTGTTTTTT
CDR3 protein: CASSPRGGLNTGELFF

J gene: TRBJ2-3
V gene: TRBV19
D gene: NA
clone size: NA
CDR3 DNA: TGTGCCAGTAGTATAGGTTCCATTGCAGATACGCAGTATTTT
CDR3 protein: CASSIGSIADTQYF

J gene: TRBJ1-1
V gene: TRBV5-1
D gene: NA
clone size: NA
CDR3 DNA: TGCGCCAGCAGCGACAGTCTGAACACTGAAGCTTTCTTT
CDR3 protein: CASSDSLNTEAFF

J gene: TRBJ2-1
V gene: TRBV6-5
D gene: NA
clone size: few
CDR3 DNA: TGTGCCAGCAGTCTTACACCTGGACCTACAAATGAGCAGTTCTTC
CDR3 protein: CASSLTPGPTNEQFF

J gene: TRBJ1-3
V gene: TRBV29-1
D gene: TRBD1
clone size: NA
CDR3 DNA: TGCAGCGGGGGACAGCCGGGAAACACCATATATTTT
CDR3 protein: CSGGQPGNTIYF